This T cell receptor (beta chain) was captured by sequencing in a study of T-cell memory formation after mild COVID-19. The study's findings and limits: Later expanders leaned CD4+, whereas clones that contracted between day 15 and 85 were balanced CD4/CD8. For contracting clones, CD4+ ones sat mainly in CM and EM, CD8+ in EMRA.

Using its own MiXCR run on the 5' RACE reads, TCRdb lists one record per CDR3 protein. The table lists approximately 65,000 distinct CDR3 sequences, about a tenth of them singletons. A few counts support this clonotype. Its antigen is unknown. The CDR3 runs 12 residues. The germline gives CDR1 SQVTM, CDR2 ANQGSEA. Trimming took off 4 bases at V and 6 bases at J, with 9 bases between the two ends. This chain joins TRBV29-1 and TRBJ2-2; no definite D call. Material: PBMCs or a T cell subset sorted from them (not recorded which). The receptor was derived from a man between 18 and 35 years old who had mild COVID-19 (a few samples of this study predate the infection). Cell type and time point are not known. The chain's CDR3 is CSVGQAAGELFF. CDR3 DNA sequence: TGCAGCGTTGGTCAGGCGGCCGGGGAGCTGTTTTTT.